Sequencing of this T cell receptor (beta chain) was carried out in a study of lymphopenia after photon versus proton radiotherapy (dated by TCRdb to between 2018 and 2020). At the level of the whole study: Photon and proton radiation therapy were compared by the study for their immunological effects in patients with gastrointestinal tumors who developed high-grade lymphopenia. The study aimed to characterize how the two radiation modalities differ in their impact on the immune system. The cohort comprised more than 15 patients with gastrointestinal tumors who received either photon or proton therapy and then developed lymphopenia.

Library preparation used the immunoSEQ multiplex PCR assay. T cell repertoires were profiled with deep sequencing of rearranged TCR beta loci together with multiparametric flow cytometry. TCRdb retrieved this table from immuneACCESS and kept in-frame rearrangements only. Not all clones are present; in checked studies, unresolved V genes account for under half, and no reason is known for the remainder. This sample comprises some 55,000 clones, about 86% of them detected only once. The ten largest clones add up to over 25% of the sample. Study-wide findings and limitations: The authors looked at the survival association only in patients who died, and they framed better survival with proton therapy as a possibility rather than a demonstrated result. After the lymphocyte count nadir, photon-treated repertoires showed oligoclonal expansion, especially of CD8+ Temra cells, which drove the drop in diversity. During treatment, patients who received proton therapy stayed relatively stable, whereas patients who received photon therapy lost naive T cells and TCR diversity and gained effector/memory populations. Among patients across the cohort who died, overall survival time showed an inverse correlation with a larger post-nadir drop in TCR diversity.

Notes on this clone: Its antigen is unknown. Base quality data are lacking; no much larger clone is found one base away.

After removal of 4 bases from V and 8 bases from J, the junction retains 15 bases not matched to a gene. The germline V gene yields MDHEN for CDR1 and SYDVKM for CDR2. Including cysteine and phenylalanine, the CDR3 has 16 amino acids. Only the CDR3 DNA stays, 48 bases, in frame from base 1. Rearrangement joined TRBV28 to TRBJ2-7; the central 9 bases match TRBD2. The sequencing used peripheral blood, collected from a patient treated with photon-based radiotherapy. The receptor was derived from a man aged 50 to 60 with gastric cancer. The CDR3 loop reads CASSSPLAGARSKQYF. The DNA is TGTGCCAGCAGTTCACCCTTAGCGGGAGCCCGAAGCAAGCAGTACTTC.